The 4 T cell receptor beta chains below all came from one sample that was sequenced in a study of T cell responses to AZD1222 COVID-19 vaccine. Clones were read by immunoSEQ multiplex PCR, and TCRdb kept only the in-frame ones, dropping some. Among 100,000 to 150,000 clones listed, 90% were seen once. Here the sequenced sample was peripheral blood, taken on day 0 of MenACWY control vaccination. Receptor source: an adult in good health.

The J gene is TRBJ2-6, the V gene TRBV29-1, with 8 bases aligning to TRBD1. The CDR3 length is 19 residues. The V segment lost 3 bases and the J segment 3 bases; nucleotides outside the gene matches: 16. Germline-derived CDR1 and CDR2 are SQVTM and ANQGSEA. This CDR3 is CSVEWETGERGVGANVLTF. The CDR3 DNA sequence: TGCAGCGTTGAGTGGGAGACAGGGGAGAGGGGTGTTGGGGCCAACGTCCTGACTTTC. Complete variable domain (other parts from reference TRBV29-1 and TRBJ2-6): SAVISQKPSRDICQRGTSLTIQCQVDSQVTMMFWYRQQPGQSLTLIATANQGSEATYESGFVIDKFPISRPNLTFSTLTVSNMSPEDSSIYLCSVEWETGERGVGANVLTFGAGSRLTVL.

The chain joins TRBV7-8 to TRBJ1-3; D might be TRBD1 (5 bases). Germline V gene sequence: CDR1 SGHVS, CDR2 FQNEAQ. V was trimmed by 7 bases and J by 0 bases, leaving 10 bases between them. CDR3 length: 14 residues. The CDR3 reads CASTLGVSGNTIYF. CDR3 DNA: TGTGCCAGCACCCTAGGGGTCTCTGGAAACACCATATATTTT.

In this sample, this clone turned up a few times. This chain joins TRBV7-3 and TRBJ2-1; 8 bases agree with TRBD2. The CDR3 is 15 residues long. Germline trimming cut 2 bases from V and 0 bases from J; bases unmatched to any gene: 0. Germline V gene lookup returns CDR1 SGHTA and CDR2 FQGTGA. In DNA, the CDR3 is TGTGCCAGCAGCTTAGGGACTAGCTCCTACAATGAGCAGTTCTTC. This sequence encodes CASSLGTSSYNEQFF. Full variable domain (outside the CDR3, taken from reference TRBV7-3 and TRBJ2-1): GAGVSQTPSNKVTEKGKYVELRCDPISGHTALYWYRQSLGQGPEFLIYFQGTGAADDSGLPNDRFFAVRPEGSVSTLKIQRTERGDSAVYLCASSLGTSSYNEQFFGPGTRLTVL.

The CDR3 DNA follows: TGTGCCAGCGGAGGACAGAGCAATCAGCCCCAGCATTTT. This codes for CASGGQSNQPQHF. The chain employs TRBV28 and TRBJ1-5; possibly TRBD1 for D (6 bases). The germline gives CDR1 MDHEN, CDR2 SYDVKM. This CDR3 has 13 residues. Trimming took off 8 bases at V and 1 base at J, with 9 bases between the two ends.